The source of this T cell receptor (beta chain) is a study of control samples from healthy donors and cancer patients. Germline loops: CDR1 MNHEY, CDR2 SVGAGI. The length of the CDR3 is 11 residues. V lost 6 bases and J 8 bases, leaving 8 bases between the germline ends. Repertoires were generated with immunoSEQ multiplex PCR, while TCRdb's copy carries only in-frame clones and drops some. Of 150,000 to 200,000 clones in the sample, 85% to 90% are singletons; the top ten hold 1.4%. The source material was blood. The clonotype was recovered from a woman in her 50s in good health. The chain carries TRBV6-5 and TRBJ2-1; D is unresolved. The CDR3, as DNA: TGTGCCAGCAGAGCTACCGATGAGCAGTTCTTC. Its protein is CASRATDEQFF.